The entry below gives a single TCR beta chain sequence along with its context. V lost 3 bases, J lost 3 bases, and 8 bases lay in between. The CDR3 runs 14 residues. CDR1 and CDR2 from the germline V gene are MNHEY and SMNVEV (reference sequence). In the original analysis: Amplification of reference gene primers was used by the study to estimate nucleated cell counts. The table came from immunoSEQ multiplex PCR; TCRdb's copy has only in-frame clones and leaves some out. V, J and clone size reflect that table, while D and trimming were determined from the DNA. Of 130,000 to 150,000 clones in the sample, around four fifths were seen once. The data are from a study of blood T cell repertoires in COVID-19. About the study: The United States, Italy and Spain supplied acute and convalescent COVID-19 samples. PBMCs, B-cell-depleted T cells, or T cells provided the cDNA or gDNA that made up the material.

This chain links TRBV27 with TRBJ2-2, with D possibly being TRBD2 (6 bases). The source material was peripheral blood. The receptor comes from a woman in her 40s with active or convalescent COVID-19. CDR3 nucleotide sequence: TGTGCCAGCAGTTTCTCGGGGGACACCGGGGAGCTGTTTTTT. This sequence encodes CASSFSGDTGELFF.